This T cell receptor (beta chain) was profiled in a study of blood T cell repertoires in COVID-19. The wider study: Specimens from acute and convalescent COVID-19 originated in the United States, Italy and Spain. T cells, B-cell-depleted T cells, or PBMCs provided the cDNA or gDNA that served as material.

The CDR3 is 15 amino acids. The junction had 9 bases not matched to a gene; V was cut back by 5 bases and J by 5 bases. Germline CDR1 reads MNHEY; CDR2 reads SVGAGI. How the authors handled the data: Estimation of nucleated cell counts relied on the amplification of reference gene primers. Measured with immunoSEQ multiplex PCR; TCRdb has only the in-frame clones, and not every one. Clone size and the V and J calls come from that table; the DNA yielded D and trimming. This sample has some 310,000 clones, with 85% to 90% found just once. The sequence derives from a woman in her 30s with COVID-19, enrolled during active disease. Sequenced: peripheral blood. This chain connects TRBV6-5 to TRBJ2-5, with 9 bases that match TRBD2. This chain's CDR3 is CASSTGGGRVETQYF. CDR3 nucleotide sequence: TGTGCCAGCAGTACTGGGGGCGGGAGGGTTGAGACCCAGTACTTC.